This T cell receptor (beta chain) was obtained from a study of blood T cell repertoires in COVID-19 (dated by TCRdb to 2020 to 2022). The study in broad terms: Samples covering the acute and convalescent phases of COVID-19 were provided by collaborators in the United States, Italy and Spain. HLA class I and class II types, where available, came from metadata supplied by the sample provider rather than from assay-based typing. A de-identified subject ID, COVID-19 status, age in years and sex were almost always included in the sample metadata. The samples were drawn from two sources: the first 160 participants of the ongoing ImmuneRACE study, and 1,200 or so subjects contributed by 6 global collaborators. The material from the prospective study consisted of cDNA or gDNA derived from T cells, B-cell-depleted T cells, or PBMCs. The dataset comprised deeply sampled blood TCRbeta repertoires from subjects exposed to, actively infected with, or recovered from COVID-19. The repertoires were made available in a free public database intended to serve as a resource for research on the immune response to SARS-CoV-2.

What the research found in general, with its limitations: How much clinical and demographic metadata was included differed by source and by participant, and the metadata was provided uncurated.

The immunoSEQ Assay, a bias-controlled multiplex PCR, was used to amplify TCRbeta CDR3 regions from genomic DNA. The authors processed their data as follows. Nucleated cell counts per sample were estimated from amplification of reference gene primers within the assay. To quantify the absolute abundance of each unique TCRbeta CDR3 rearrangement, sequence reads were collapsed and filtered. For each sample, productive Simpson clonality was calculated as the square root of Simpson's diversity index over productive rearrangements. Drawn from immuneACCESS, this table holds only the in-frame rearrangements with V and J called that TCRdb kept. Clones are partly lost; checked studies trace under half to an unresolved V gene and leave the rest unexplained. V and J calls and clone size are given by that table; D and trimming were obtained from the DNA. Present in this sample are about 400,000 clones, around 89% of which were seen just once. The ten largest clones add up to more than 4% of the sample.

The CDR3 numbers 17 residues from cysteine through phenylalanine. Only the CDR3 region is kept as DNA, spanning 51 bases read in frame from base 1. V is cut back by 8 bases and J by 6 bases, with 16 bases in the junction unmatched. The germline V gene (reference sequence) specifies SEHNR as CDR1 and FQNEAQ as CDR2. On this clone: The specificity of this receptor is unknown. No per-base quality is available; no much larger clone lies one base away.

Collaborating institutions collected whole blood in K2EDTA tubes following their own protocols. Collaborator samples were shipped for TCRbeta analysis as frozen whole blood, isolated PBMCs, or DNA extracted from either sample type. The TCR comes from a woman aged 25 to 45 with acute or convalescent COVID-19. The rearranged chain carries TRBV7-9 and TRBJ2-1; TRBD1 matches 10 bases in the middle. Specimen: peripheral blood. The sequence in DNA is TGTGCCAGCCTTCCCCTCCCGGGACAGGGGATTTTCAATGAGCAGTTCTTC. Its protein reads: CASLPLPGQGIFNEQFF.